Listed here are 20 T cell receptor beta chains from one sample, sequenced in a study of vaccination effects on CD4 cells after COVID-19. These receptors' targets are unknown. This table comes from immunoSEQ multiplex PCR, and its TCRdb copy is limited to in-frame clones, with some not included. The sample gives about 73,000 clones, 73% of which show up once; about 2.5% is in the top ten. Cells that had been cultured for roughly 9 days were the source of isolated CD4+ T cells. It was two doses of either the BNT162b2 or mRNA-1273 vaccine that participants received. The sample was CD4+ T cells from PBMCs cultured without peptide, taken after COVID-19 vaccination. The source of these receptors is a human donor who received a COVID-19 vaccine.

The chain carries TRBV5-4 and TRBJ2-1; TRBD1 matches at 7 bases. Germline V gene lookup returns CDR1 SGHNT and CDR2 YYREEE (reference sequence). The CDR3 has 14 residues. V shed 3 bases, J shed 5 bases, and the junction held 5 bases outside the gene matches. The CDR3: CASSYRDSDNEQFF. CDR3 nucleotide sequence: TGTGCCAGCAGCTACCGGGACAGTGACAATGAGCAGTTCTTC.

This clone is medium-sized (0.01 to 0.1%) by share. V and J are TRBV30 and TRBJ1-3, with D tentatively TRBD1 (6 bases). V lost 2 bases, J lost 4 bases, and 15 bases lay in between. Germline loops: CDR1 GTSNPN, CDR2 SVGIG (reference sequence). The CDR3 sequence is 15 residues long. In nucleotides, the CDR3 is TGTGCCTGGAGTAGGGAACAGGGTAACGGAAACACCATATATTTT. Translating gives CAWSREQGNGNTIYF.

The genes are TRBV13 and TRBJ1-1; the D is unclear. There are 12 residues in the CDR3. Germline-derived CDR1 and CDR2 are PRHDT and FYEKMQ (reference sequence). V lost 5 bases and J 10 bases, leaving 14 bases between the germline ends. The CDR3 sequence: CASSPRARSAFF. The CDR3 coding sequence is TGTGCCAGCAGCCCCCGGGCTCGCTCAGCTTTCTTT.

This chain links TRBV7-2 with TRBJ1-1; TRBD1 agrees at 9 bases. V lost 4 bases, J lost 5 bases, and 8 bases stayed unmatched. The CDR3 loop spans 15 amino acids. Germline V gives CDR1 SGHTA, CDR2 FQGNSA. The CDR3 bases are TGTGCCAGCAGCTCCCAGGGACAGGGTACGACTGAAGCTTTCTTT. Translating gives CASSSQGQGTTEAFF.

The gene calls are TRBV4-1 and TRBJ2-1; 7 bases are shared with TRBD1. This CDR3 has 17 residues. The J segment lost 0 bases and the V segment lost 0 bases, leaving 5 bases of the junction unmatched. Germline values: CDR1 MGHRA, CDR2 YSYEKL. As DNA, the CDR3 is TGCGCCAGCAGCCAAGATTACGGGACAGCCTCCTACAATGAGCAGTTCTTC. It translates to CASSQDYGTASYNEQFF.

The chain has TRBV12-5 and TRBJ1-5, with TRBD1 matching over 10 bases. Germline V gene sequence: CDR1 LGHNT, CDR2 FRNRAP. Germline trimming cut 2 bases from V and 7 bases from J; bases unmatched to any gene: 8. CDR3 size: 16 residues. CDR3 nucleotides: TGTGCTAGTGGTTTGCCCTCGGGACAGGGGTTCCAGCCCCAGCATTTT. It codes for CASGLPSGQGFQPQHF.

The genes are TRBV9 and TRBJ2-3; the match to TRBD2 covers 10 bases. The CDR3 spans 17 residues. Germline values: CDR1 SGDLS, CDR2 YYNGEE. V gave up 0 bases and J gave up 3 bases; unmatched junction bases: 7. Here the CDR3 reads CASSVGISGGLTDTQYF. In DNA form, the CDR3 reads TGTGCCAGCAGCGTAGGGATTAGCGGGGGGCTTACAGATACGCAGTATTTT. Supplemented by reference TRBV9 and TRBJ2-3, the full variable domain reads DSGVTQTPKHLITATGQRVTLRCSPRSGDLSVYWYQQSLDQGLQFLIQYYNGEERAKGNILERFSAQQFPDLHSELNLSSLELGDSALYFCASSVGISGGLTDTQYFGPGTRLTVL.

This clone came up a few times. The rearrangement uses TRBV27 and TRBJ2-5; TRBD1 agrees at 9 bases. CDR1 and CDR2 (germline): MNHEY, SMNVEV (reference sequence). The V segment lost 6 bases and the J segment 5 bases; nucleotides outside the gene matches: 4. The CDR3 runs to 13 residues. DNA of the CDR3: TGTGCCAGCAGGGACAGGGGAAGGGAGACCCAGTACTTC. Residues: CASRDRGRETQYF.

The V gene is TRBV5-1, the J gene TRBJ2-5; the D is unclear. The CDR3 sequence is 14 residues long. The germline V gene encodes CDR1 SGHRS and CDR2 YFSETQ. V lost 4 bases, J lost 7 bases, and 17 bases lay in between. In nucleotides, the CDR3 is TGCGCCAGCAGCCAGCCTCAGAGCATGGGGACCCAGTACTTC. As protein: CASSQPQSMGTQYF. The variable domain in full, completed from reference TRBV5-1 and TRBJ2-5, reads KAGVTQTPRYLIKTRGQQVTLSCSPISGHRSVSWYQQTPGQGLQFLFEYFSETQRNKGNFPGRFSGRQFSNSRSEMNVSTLELGDSALYLCASSQPQSMGTQYFGPGTRLLVL.

This clone has more than one count but fewer than ten. The rearrangement links TRBV18 to TRBJ2-3; D may be TRBD2 (6 bases). The CDR3 is 16 amino acids. Germline V gene lookup returns CDR1 KGHSH and CDR2 LQKENI. The V and J ends lost 6 bases and 4 bases respectively, with 20 bases between them. The CDR3 region is CASSPVRQGGSDTQYF. CDR3 DNA sequence: TGTGCCAGCTCCCCTGTCAGGCAGGGAGGATCAGATACGCAGTATTTT.

The chain combines TRBV6-2 or TRBV6-3 with TRBJ2-5; TRBD2 might be the D (6 bases). The CDR3 consists of 18 residues. The germline V and J ends were trimmed by 0 bases and 1 base, with 18 bases remaining between them. Germline loops: CDR1 MNHEY, CDR2 SVGEGT. The DNA for the CDR3 is TGTGCCAGCAGTTACTCGCCTGGACCGGGACTGATCCAAGAGACCCAGTACTTC. Its protein is CASSYSPGPGLIQETQYF.

There are a few counts of this clone. The chain is built from TRBV29-1 and TRBJ2-1; D call uncertain. Deletions cut 4 bases from V and 5 bases from J, with 9 bases between. The CDR3 sequence is 12 residues long. The V gene's germline CDR1 is SQVTM and CDR2 ANQGSEA. CDR3 nucleotides: TGCAGCGTTGTTAACAGAAACAATGAGCAGTTCTTC. Its translation is CSVVNRNNEQFF.

The chain links TRBV6-5 to TRBJ1-1, with D uncertain. This CDR3 comprises 14 residues. The germline V gene has CDR1 MNHEY and CDR2 SVGAGI. The ends were cut back, 0 bases at V and 2 bases at J, with 7 bases in the middle. CDR3 protein: CASSYSIRNTEAFF. DNA of the CDR3: TGTGCCAGCAGTTACTCGATTAGAAACACTGAAGCTTTCTTT.

The J gene is TRBJ1-6, the V gene TRBV5-1, with a tentative D call TRBD1 (6 bases). CDR1 SGHRS and CDR2 YFSETQ come from the germline V gene. The V and J ends lost 3 bases and 5 bases respectively, with 15 bases between them. The CDR3 consists of 16 residues. This CDR3 reads CASSSAGGQNNSPLHF. CDR3 DNA: TGCGCCAGCAGCTCGGCCGGGGGGCAGAATAATTCACCCCTCCACTTT.

This clone was observed once. The V gene is TRBV7-2, the J gene TRBJ1-2, with D perhaps matching TRBD1 (6 bases). The germline gives CDR1 SGHTA, CDR2 FQGNSA. This CDR3 is built from 14 residues. V gave up 6 bases and J gave up 4 bases, with 15 bases separating them. The CDR3 coding sequence is TGTGCCAGCAGGTTACAGGGCAACAGCTATGGCTACACCTTC. Its translation is CASRLQGNSYGYTF.

The CDR3 DNA is TGTGCCAGCCCGTCGGGCCTAAACAGAACCGGGGAGTACAATGAGCAGTTCTTC. This translates into CASPSGLNRTGEYNEQFF. The chain recombines TRBV5-8 with TRBJ2-1; D is possibly TRBD2 (5 bases). CDR1 SGHTS and CDR2 YDEGEE come from the germline V gene. This CDR3 is 18 amino acids long. Deletions cut 7 bases from V and 4 bases from J, with 27 bases between. The full variable domain, its missing parts supplied by reference TRBV5-8 and TRBJ2-1, is EAGVTQSPTHLIKTRGQQATLRCSPISGHTSVYWYQQALGLGLQFLLWYDEGEERNRGNFPPRFSGRQFPNYSSELNVNALELEDSALYLCASPSGLNRTGEYNEQFFGPGTRLTVL.

The V call is TRBV15, the J call TRBJ1-4; D possibly corresponds to TRBD1 (5 bases). Germline V gene data show CDR1 as LNHNV and CDR2 as YYDKDF (reference sequence). The CDR3 sequence is 16 residues long. V was pared by 0 bases and J by 5 bases, with 13 bases between. CDR3: CATSRDNGAGNEKLFF. For the CDR3, the DNA is TGTGCCACCAGCAGAGACAACGGGGCCGGGAATGAAAAACTGTTTTTT.

V usage is TRBV20-1 and J usage is TRBJ1-2; D is ambiguous. Trimming removed 8 bases at V and 4 bases at J, with 8 bases between. Germline lookup yields CDR1 DFQATT and CDR2 SNEGSKA (reference sequence). The length of the CDR3 is 10 residues. The CDR3 is CSPLSYGYTF. The CDR3 region has the DNA TGCAGTCCCCTGAGCTATGGCTACACCTTC.

V is TRBV4-3 and J is TRBJ1-3; D remains unclear. With 0 bases removed from V and 0 bases from J, the gap between germline ends came to 9 bases. CDR1 is LGHNA and CDR2 is YSLEER in the germline V gene. This CDR3 comprises 16 residues. CDR3 residues: CASSQDPLGSGNTIYF. CDR3 DNA: TGCGCCAGCAGCCAAGATCCCCTGGGCTCTGGAAACACCATATATTTT.

V and J are TRBV5-1 and TRBJ1-5, with 8 bases fitting TRBD1. Germline values: CDR1 SGHRS, CDR2 YFSETQ. The V segment lost 4 bases and the J segment 6 bases; nucleotides outside the gene matches: 9. This CDR3 is 15 amino acids long. In DNA, the CDR3 is TGCGCCAGCAGCCCCGGACAGGGCCCAACTCAGCCCCAGCATTTT. Translation: CASSPGQGPTQPQHF.